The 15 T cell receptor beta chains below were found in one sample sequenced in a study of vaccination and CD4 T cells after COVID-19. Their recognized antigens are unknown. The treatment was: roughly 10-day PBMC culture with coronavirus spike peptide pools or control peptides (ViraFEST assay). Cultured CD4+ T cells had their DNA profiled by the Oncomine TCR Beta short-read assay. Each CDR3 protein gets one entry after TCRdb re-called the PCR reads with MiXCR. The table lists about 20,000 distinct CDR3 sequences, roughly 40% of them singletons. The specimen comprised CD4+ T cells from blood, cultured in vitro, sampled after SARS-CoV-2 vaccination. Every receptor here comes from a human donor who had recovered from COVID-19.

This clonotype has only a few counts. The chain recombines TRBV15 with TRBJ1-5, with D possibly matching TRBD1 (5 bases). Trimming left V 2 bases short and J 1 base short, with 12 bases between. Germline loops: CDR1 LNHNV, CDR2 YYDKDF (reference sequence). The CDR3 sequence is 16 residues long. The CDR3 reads CATSRHPTESNQPQHF. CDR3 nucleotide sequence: TGTGCCACCAGCAGACATCCGACAGAGAGCAATCAGCCCCAGCATTTT.

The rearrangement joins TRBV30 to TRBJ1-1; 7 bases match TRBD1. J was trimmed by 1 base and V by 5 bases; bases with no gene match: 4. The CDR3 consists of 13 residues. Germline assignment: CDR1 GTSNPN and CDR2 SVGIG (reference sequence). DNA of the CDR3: TGTGCCTGGTCCCGACAGGGGAACACTGAAGCTTTCTTT. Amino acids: CAWSRQGNTEAFF.

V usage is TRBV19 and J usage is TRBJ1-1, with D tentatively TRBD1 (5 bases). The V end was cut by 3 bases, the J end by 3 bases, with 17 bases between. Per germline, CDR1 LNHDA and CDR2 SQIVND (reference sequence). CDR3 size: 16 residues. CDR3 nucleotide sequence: TGTGCCAGTAGTATTTTGGGACGCCCGCGGGACACTGAAGCTTTCTTT. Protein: CASSILGRPRDTEAFF.

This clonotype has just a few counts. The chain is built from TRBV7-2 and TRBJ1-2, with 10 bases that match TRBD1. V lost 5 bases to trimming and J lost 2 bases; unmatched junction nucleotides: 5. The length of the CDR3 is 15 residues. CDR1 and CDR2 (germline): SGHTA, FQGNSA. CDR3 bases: TGTGCCAGCAGCATACTGGGACAGGGGAACTATGGCTACACCTTC. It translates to CASSILGQGNYGYTF. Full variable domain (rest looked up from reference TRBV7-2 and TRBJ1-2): GAGVSQSPSNKVTEKGKDVELRCDPISGHTALYWYRQSLGQGLEFLIYFQGNSAPDKSGLPSDRFSAERTGGSVSTLTIQRTQQEDSAVYLCASSILGQGNYGYTFGSGTRLTVV.

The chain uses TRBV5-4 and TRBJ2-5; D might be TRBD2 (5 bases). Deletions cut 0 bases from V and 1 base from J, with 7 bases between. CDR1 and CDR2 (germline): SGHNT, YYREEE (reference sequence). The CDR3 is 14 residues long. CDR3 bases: TGTGCCAGCAGCTTGGCGGGGAGCCAAGAGACCCAGTACTTC. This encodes CASSLAGSQETQYF. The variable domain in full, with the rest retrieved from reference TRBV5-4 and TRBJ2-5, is ETGVTQSPTHLIKTRGQQVTLRCSSQSGHNTVSWYQQALGQGPQFIFQYYREEENGRGNFPPRFSGLQFPNYSSELNVNALELDDSALYLCASSLAGSQETQYFGPGTRLLVL.

The CDR3 reads CASSSPIGELFF. CDR3 in DNA: TGTGCCAGCAGTTCCCCGATCGGGGAGCTGTTTTTT. The rearrangement links TRBV28 to TRBJ2-2; D is ambiguous. The CDR3 runs to 12 residues. V was shortened by 4 bases and J by 7 bases, with 7 bases between the two germline ends. Germline V CDR1 and CDR2: MDHEN, SYDVKM.

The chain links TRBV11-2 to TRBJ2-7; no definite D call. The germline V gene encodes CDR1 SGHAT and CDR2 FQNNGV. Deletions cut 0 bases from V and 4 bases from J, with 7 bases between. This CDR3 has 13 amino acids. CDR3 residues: CASSLDRGYEQYF. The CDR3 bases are TGTGCCAGCAGCTTAGATCGAGGATACGAGCAGTACTTC.

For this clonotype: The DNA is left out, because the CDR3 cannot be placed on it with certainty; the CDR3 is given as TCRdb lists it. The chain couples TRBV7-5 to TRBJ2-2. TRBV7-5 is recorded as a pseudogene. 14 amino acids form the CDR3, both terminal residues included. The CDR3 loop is CISVPEAIAGELFF.

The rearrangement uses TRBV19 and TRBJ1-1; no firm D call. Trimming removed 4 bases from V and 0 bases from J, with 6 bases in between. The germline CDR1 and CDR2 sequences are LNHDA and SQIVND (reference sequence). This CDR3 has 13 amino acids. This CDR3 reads CASSNQMNTEAFF. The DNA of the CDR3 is TGTGCCAGTAGTAATCAGATGAACACTGAAGCTTTCTTT.

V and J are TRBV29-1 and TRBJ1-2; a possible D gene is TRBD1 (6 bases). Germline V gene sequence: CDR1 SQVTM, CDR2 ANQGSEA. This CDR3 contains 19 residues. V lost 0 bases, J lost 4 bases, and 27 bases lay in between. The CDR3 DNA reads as TGCAGCGTTGAAGATCGGGGGGAGGACAGTAAAGCCCCTACCTATGGCTACACCTTC. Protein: CSVEDRGEDSKAPTYGYTF.

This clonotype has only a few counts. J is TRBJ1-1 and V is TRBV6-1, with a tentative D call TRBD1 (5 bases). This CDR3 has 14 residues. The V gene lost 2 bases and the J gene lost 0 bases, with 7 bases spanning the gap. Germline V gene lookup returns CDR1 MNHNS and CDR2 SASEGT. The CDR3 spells CASSEQGMNTEAFF. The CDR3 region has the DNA TGTGCCAGCAGTGAACAGGGCATGAACACTGAAGCTTTCTTT.

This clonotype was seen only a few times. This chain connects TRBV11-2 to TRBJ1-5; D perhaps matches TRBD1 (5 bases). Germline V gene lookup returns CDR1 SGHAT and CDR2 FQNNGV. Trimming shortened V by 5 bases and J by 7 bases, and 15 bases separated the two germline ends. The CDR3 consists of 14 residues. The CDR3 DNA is TGTGCCAGCAGCGAGGCAGGGTACAGACAGCCCCAGCATTTT. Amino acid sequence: CASSEAGYRQPQHF. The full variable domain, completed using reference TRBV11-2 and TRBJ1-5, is EAGVAQSPRYKIIEKRQSVAFWCNPISGHATLYWYQQILGQGPKLLIQFQNNGVVDDSQLPKDRFSAERLKGVDSTLKIQPAKLEDSAVYLCASSEAGYRQPQHFGDGTRLSIL.

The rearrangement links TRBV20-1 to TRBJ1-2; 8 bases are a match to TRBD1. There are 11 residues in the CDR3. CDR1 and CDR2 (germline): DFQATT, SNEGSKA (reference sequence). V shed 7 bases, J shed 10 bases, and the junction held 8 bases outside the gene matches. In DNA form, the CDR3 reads TGCAGTGTCCGACAGGGGTTGGACTACACCTTC. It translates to CSVRQGLDYTF.

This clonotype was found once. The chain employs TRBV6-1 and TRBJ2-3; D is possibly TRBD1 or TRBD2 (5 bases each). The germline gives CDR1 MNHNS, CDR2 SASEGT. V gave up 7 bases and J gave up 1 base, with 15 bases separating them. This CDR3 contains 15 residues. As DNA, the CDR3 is TGTGCCAGCAAATCGGGGCCCGTCCGCACAGATACGCAGTATTTT. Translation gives CASKSGPVRTDTQYF.

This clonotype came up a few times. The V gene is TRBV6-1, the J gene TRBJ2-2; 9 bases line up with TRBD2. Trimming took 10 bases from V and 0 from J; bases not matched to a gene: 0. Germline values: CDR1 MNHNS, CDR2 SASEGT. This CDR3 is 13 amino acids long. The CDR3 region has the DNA TGTGCCACTAGCGGGGCGAACACCGGGGAGCTGTTTTTT. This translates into CATSGANTGELFF.